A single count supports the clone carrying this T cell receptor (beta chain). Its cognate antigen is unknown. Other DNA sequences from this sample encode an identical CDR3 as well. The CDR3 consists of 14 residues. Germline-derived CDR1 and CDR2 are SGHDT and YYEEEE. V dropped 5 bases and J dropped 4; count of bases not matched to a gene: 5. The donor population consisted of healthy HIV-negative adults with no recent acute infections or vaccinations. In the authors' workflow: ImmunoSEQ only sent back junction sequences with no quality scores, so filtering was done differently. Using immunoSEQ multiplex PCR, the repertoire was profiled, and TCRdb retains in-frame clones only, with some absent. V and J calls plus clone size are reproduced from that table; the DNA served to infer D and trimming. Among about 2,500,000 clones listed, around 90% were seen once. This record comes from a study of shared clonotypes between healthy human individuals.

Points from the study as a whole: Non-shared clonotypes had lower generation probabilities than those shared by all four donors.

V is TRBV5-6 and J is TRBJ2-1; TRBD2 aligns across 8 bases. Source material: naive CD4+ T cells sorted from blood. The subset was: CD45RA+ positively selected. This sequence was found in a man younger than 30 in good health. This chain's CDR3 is CASSLAGRYNEQFF. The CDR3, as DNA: TGTGCCAGCAGTTTAGCGGGGCGTTACAATGAGCAGTTCTTC.